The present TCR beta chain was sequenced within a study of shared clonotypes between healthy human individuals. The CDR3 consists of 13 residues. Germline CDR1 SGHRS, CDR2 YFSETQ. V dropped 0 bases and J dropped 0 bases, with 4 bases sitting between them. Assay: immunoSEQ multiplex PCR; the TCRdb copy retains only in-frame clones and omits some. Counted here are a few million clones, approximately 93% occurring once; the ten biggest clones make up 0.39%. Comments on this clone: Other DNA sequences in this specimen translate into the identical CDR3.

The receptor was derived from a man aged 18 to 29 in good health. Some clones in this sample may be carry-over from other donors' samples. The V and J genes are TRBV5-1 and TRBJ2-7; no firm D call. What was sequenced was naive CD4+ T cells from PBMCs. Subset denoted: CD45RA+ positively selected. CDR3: CASSLAVSYEQYF. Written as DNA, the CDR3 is TGCGCCAGCAGCTTGGCAGTCTCCTACGAGCAGTACTTC.